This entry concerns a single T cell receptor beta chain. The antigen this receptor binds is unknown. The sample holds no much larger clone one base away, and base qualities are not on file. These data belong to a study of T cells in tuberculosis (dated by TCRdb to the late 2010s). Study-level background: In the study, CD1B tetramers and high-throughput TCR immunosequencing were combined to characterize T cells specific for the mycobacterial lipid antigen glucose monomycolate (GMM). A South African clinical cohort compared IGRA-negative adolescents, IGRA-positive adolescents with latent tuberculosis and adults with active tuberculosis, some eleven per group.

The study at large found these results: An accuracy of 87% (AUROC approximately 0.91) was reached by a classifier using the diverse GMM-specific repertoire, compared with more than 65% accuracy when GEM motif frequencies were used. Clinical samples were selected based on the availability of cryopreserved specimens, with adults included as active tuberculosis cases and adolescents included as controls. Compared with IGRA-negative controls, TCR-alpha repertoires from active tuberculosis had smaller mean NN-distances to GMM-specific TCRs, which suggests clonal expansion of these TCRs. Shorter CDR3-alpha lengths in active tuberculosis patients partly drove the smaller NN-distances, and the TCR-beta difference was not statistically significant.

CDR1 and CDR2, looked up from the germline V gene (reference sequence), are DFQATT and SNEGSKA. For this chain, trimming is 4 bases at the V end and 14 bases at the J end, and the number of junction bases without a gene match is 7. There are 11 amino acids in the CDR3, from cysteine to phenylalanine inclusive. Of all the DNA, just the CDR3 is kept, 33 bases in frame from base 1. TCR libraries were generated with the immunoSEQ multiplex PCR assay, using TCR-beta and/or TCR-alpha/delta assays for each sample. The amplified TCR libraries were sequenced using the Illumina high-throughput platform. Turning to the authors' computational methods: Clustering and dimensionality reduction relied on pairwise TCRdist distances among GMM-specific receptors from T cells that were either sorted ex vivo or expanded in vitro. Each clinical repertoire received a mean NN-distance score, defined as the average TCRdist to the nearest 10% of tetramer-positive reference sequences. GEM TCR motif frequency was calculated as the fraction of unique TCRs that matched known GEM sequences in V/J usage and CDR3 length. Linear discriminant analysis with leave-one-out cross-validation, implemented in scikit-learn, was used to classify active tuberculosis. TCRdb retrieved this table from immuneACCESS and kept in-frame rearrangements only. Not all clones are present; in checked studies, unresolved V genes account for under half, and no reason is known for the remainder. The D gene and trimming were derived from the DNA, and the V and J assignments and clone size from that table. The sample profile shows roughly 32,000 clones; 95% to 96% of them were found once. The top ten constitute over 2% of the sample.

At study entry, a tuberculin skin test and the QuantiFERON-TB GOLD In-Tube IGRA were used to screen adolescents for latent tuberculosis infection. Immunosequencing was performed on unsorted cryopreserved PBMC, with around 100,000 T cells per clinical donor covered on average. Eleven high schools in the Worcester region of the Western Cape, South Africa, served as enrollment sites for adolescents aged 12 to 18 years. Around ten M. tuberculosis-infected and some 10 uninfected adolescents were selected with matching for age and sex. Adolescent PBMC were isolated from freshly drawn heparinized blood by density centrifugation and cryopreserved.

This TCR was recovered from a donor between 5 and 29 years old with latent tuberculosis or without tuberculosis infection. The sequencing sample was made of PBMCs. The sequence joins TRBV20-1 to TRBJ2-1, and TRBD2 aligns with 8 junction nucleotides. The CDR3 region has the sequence CSAITGTSEFF. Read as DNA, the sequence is TGCAGTGCTATAACCGGGACTAGTGAGTTCTTC.